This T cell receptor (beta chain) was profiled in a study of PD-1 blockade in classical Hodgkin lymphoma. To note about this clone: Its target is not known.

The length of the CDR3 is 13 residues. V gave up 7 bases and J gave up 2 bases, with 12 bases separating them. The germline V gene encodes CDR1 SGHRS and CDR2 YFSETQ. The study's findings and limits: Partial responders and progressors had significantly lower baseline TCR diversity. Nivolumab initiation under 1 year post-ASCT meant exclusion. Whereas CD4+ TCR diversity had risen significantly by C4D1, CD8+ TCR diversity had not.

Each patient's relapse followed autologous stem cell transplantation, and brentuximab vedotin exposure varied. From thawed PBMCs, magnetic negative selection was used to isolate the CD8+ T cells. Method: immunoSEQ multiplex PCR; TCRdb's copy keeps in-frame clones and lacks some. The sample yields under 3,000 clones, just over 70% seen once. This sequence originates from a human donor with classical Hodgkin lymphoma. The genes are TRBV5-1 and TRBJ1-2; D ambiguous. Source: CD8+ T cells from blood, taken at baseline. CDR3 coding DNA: TGCGCCAGCGGCAATGACCTAAACTATGGCTACACCTTC. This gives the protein CASGNDLNYGYTF.